A single sample gave rise to the 9 T cell receptor beta chains below, sequenced in a study of cytomegalovirus exposure and HLA in healthy donors. The PCR employed 60 Vbeta primers together with 13 Jbeta primers. Clones were sequenced by immunoSEQ multiplex PCR, and TCRdb holds only the in-frame ones, with some missing. This sample carries 100,000 to 150,000 clones, with approximately 1.7% going to the ten biggest clones. Sequencing used PBMCs. The receptors were gathered from a woman aged 40 to 50 in good health and CMV-seropositive.

The chain has TRBV7-9 and TRBJ1-4, with 7 positions matching TRBD1. V shed 3 bases and J 7 bases; nucleotides not matched to a gene: 11. This CDR3 region has 16 residues. From germline, CDR1 is SEHNR and CDR2 FQNEAQ (reference sequence). The CDR3 DNA sequence: TGTGCCAGCAGCTTCCCGGCCGGGGCAGGGGGTGAAAAACTGTTTTTT. This encodes CASSFPAGAGGEKLFF.

The rearrangement joins TRBV27 to TRBJ2-7; 7 bases match TRBD1. The CDR3 covers 14 residues. With 4 bases clipped from V and 0 bases from J, the junction kept 3 bases outside the gene matches. CDR1 and CDR2 from the germline V gene are MNHEY and SMNVEV (reference sequence). The CDR3 nucleotides are TGTGCCAGCAGTTCAAGACAGGGCTCCTACGAGCAGTACTTC. Its translation: CASSSRQGSYEQYF.

The rearrangement joins TRBV29-1 to TRBJ1-1; 9 bases align to TRBD1. CDR1 is SQVTM and CDR2 is ANQGSEA in the germline V gene. The CDR3 is made up of 13 amino acids. J gave up 1 base and V 7 bases, and 4 bases lay outside the gene matches. The CDR3 sequence: CSAPQGANTEAFF. As DNA, the CDR3 is TGCAGCGCCCCACAGGGGGCGAACACTGAAGCTTTCTTT. The full variable domain, in which reference TRBV29-1 and TRBJ1-1 provide the parts outside the CDR3, is SAVISQKPSRDICQRGTSLTIQCQVDSQVTMMFWYRQQPGQSLTLIATANQGSEATYESGFVIDKFPISRPNLTFSTLTVSNMSPEDSSIYLCSAPQGANTEAFFGQGTRLTVV.

The V call is TRBV19, the J call TRBJ1-1; 9 positions agree with TRBD1. Germline V gene data show CDR1 as LNHDA and CDR2 as SQIVND (reference sequence). Trimming took 4 bases from V and 3 from J; bases not matched to a gene: 6. This CDR3 spans 15 amino acids. The chain's CDR3 is CASSNIRDRDTEAFF. The CDR3 bases are TGTGCCAGTAGTAACATTCGGGACAGGGACACTGAAGCTTTCTTT.

The CDR3 DNA reads TGTGCCAGCAGCTTAGCCGACAGGGGCTACGAGCAGTACTTC. It translates to CASSLADRGYEQYF. J is TRBJ2-7 and V is TRBV7-8; 8 bases agree with TRBD1. Per germline, CDR1 SGHVS and CDR2 FQNEAQ. V dropped 0 bases and J dropped 3; count of bases not matched to a gene: 1. The CDR3 covers 14 residues.

This clone counts as medium-sized by frequency. The V gene is TRBV27, the J gene TRBJ1-4; D might be TRBD1 (5 bases). The germline CDR1 and CDR2 sequences are MNHEY and SMNVEV (reference sequence). There are 14 residues in the CDR3. V dropped 4 bases and J dropped 8 bases, with 14 bases sitting between them. The CDR3 sequence is CASSSIRVGEKLFF. For the CDR3, the DNA is TGTGCCAGCAGTTCCATCAGGGTGGGGGAAAAACTGTTTTTT.

The rearrangement links TRBV7-9 to TRBJ2-5; tentatively, D is TRBD2 (5 bases). The CDR3 covers 14 residues. Looked up from germline, CDR1 is SEHNR and CDR2 is FQNEAQ (reference sequence). Trimming cost V 6 bases and J 0 bases, with 11 bases left between them. The CDR3 here is CASSLAAYQETQYF. DNA for the CDR3: TGTGCCAGCAGTCTAGCAGCGTACCAAGAGACCCAGTACTTC.

The chain carries TRBV4-3 and TRBJ2-7, with a tentative D call TRBD1 (5 bases). Looked up from germline, CDR1 is LGHNA and CDR2 is YSLEER. This CDR3 is 14 amino acids long. V dropped 1 base and J dropped 4 bases, with 11 bases sitting between them. The CDR3 loop is CASSQGGRSYEQYF. The CDR3 coding sequence is TGCGCCAGCAGCCAAGGGGGCAGAAGTTACGAGCAGTACTTC.

The chain joins TRBV16 to TRBJ2-7, with 9 bases lining up with TRBD1. Germline lookup yields CDR1 KGHSY and CDR2 FQNENV. There are 15 residues in the CDR3. J was trimmed by 1 base and V by 4 bases; bases with no gene match: 5. The CDR3 bases are TGTGCCAGCAGCCGGACCGGGACAGGGTCCTACGAGCAGTACTTC. It is translated as CASSRTGTGSYEQYF.